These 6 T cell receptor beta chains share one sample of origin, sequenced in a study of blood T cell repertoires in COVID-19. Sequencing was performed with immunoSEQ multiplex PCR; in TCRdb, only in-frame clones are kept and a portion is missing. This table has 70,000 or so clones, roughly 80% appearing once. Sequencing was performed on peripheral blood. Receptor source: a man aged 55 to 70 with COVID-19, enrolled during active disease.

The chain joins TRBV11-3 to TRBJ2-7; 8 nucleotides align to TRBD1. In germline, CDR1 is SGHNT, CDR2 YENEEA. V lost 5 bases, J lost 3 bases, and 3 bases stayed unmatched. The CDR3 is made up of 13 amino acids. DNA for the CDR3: TGTGCCAGCAGCGGCGGACAGGGCTACGAGCAGTACTTC. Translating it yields CASSGGQGYEQYF.

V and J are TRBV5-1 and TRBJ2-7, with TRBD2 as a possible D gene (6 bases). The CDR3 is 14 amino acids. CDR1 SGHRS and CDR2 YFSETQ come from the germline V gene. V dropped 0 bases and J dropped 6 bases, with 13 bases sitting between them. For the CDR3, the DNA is TGCGCCAGCAGCTTGGGACTAGGAGGGGTCGAGCAGTACTTC. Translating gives CASSLGLGGVEQYF.

The CDR3 nucleotides read TGTGCCAGCAGCCCCCGGCGGGCAGCTTCGAACACCGGGGAGCTGTTTTTT. This sequence encodes CASSPRRAASNTGELFF. V gene TRBV9 combines with J gene TRBJ2-2; possibly TRBD2 for D (5 bases). V shed 4 bases and J shed 0 bases, with 16 bases lying between them. The CDR3 has 17 amino acids. Germline values: CDR1 SGDLS, CDR2 YYNGEE.

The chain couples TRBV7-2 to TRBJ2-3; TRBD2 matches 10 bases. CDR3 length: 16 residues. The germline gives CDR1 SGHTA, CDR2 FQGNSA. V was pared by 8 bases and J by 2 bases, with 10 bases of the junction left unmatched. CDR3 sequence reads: CASGAAAGGLTDTQYF. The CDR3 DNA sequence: TGTGCCAGCGGCGCCGCAGCGGGGGGGCTCACAGATACGCAGTATTTT.

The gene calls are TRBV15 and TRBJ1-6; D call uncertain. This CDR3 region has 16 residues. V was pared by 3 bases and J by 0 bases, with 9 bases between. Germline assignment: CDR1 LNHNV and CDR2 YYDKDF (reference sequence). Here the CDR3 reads CATSRYRGSYNSPLHF. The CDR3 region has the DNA TGTGCCACCAGCAGGTATCGAGGCTCCTATAATTCACCCCTCCACTTT.

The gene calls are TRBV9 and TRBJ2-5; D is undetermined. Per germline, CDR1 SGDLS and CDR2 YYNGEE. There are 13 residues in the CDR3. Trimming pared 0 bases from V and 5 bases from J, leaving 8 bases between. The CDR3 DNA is TGTGCCAGCAGCGTAGGCGTCAAGGAGACCCAGTACTTC. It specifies CASSVGVKETQYF.